Below, 2 T cell receptor beta chains from the same sample are listed, as sequenced in a study of shared clonotypes between healthy human individuals. It was CD45RO-negative cells, positively selected for CCR7, that made up naive CD8 cells, with terminally differentiated effector memory CD45RA+ cells excluded. Clones were sequenced by immunoSEQ multiplex PCR, and TCRdb holds only the in-frame ones, with some missing. The sample has 550,000 to 750,000 clones; about 91% are singletons. The sequencing input was naive CD8+ T cells sorted from blood. Every receptor here comes from a man aged 25 to 40 in good health.

The J gene is TRBJ1-3, the V gene TRBV6-4; the D is unclear. The CDR3 is 15 amino acids. From germline, CDR1 is MRHNA and CDR2 SNTAGT. With 6 bases removed from V and 0 bases from J, the gap between germline ends came to 12 bases. CDR3 amino acids: CASSADAYSGNTIYF. For the CDR3, the DNA is TGTGCCAGCAGCGCGGACGCATACTCTGGAAACACCATATATTTT.

The chain is built from TRBV11-2 and TRBJ2-7; 12 bases are shared with TRBD2. The junction had 5 bases not matched to a gene; V was cut back by 5 bases and J by 3 bases. From germline, CDR1 is SGHAT and CDR2 FQNNGV. The CDR3 loop spans 15 amino acids. CDR3 amino acids: CASSPGLAGFYEQYF. DNA for the CDR3: TGTGCCAGCAGCCCAGGACTAGCGGGATTCTACGAGCAGTACTTC.